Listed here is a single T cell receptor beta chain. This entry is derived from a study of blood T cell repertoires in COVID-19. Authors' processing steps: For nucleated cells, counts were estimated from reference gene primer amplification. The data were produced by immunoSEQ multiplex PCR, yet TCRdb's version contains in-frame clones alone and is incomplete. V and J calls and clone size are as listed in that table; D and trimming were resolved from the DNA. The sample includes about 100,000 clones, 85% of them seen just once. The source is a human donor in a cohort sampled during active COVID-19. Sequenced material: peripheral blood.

DNA for the CDR3: TGTGCCAGCAGCACATGGGGGAGGACTAGTCTTTCCGAGCAGTACTTC. Amino acid sequence: CASSTWGRTSLSEQYF. This chain links TRBV7-2 with TRBJ2-7; 7 bases are a match to TRBD2. The CDR3 extends over 16 amino acids. Germline V CDR1 and CDR2: SGHTA, FQGNSA. The trim removed 5 bases at V and 6 bases at J, leaving 16 bases unmatched.